This passage covers 29 T cell receptor beta chains from one sample sequenced in a study of metastatic and nonmetastatic thyroid tumors. There were no patients who had received any treatment before thyroid surgery. MiXCR reprocessed the PCR reads for TCRdb. The sample holds about 41,000 clones, 28% seen once. The sample consisted of blood. These receptors came from a male donor with papillary thyroid cancer or a benign thyroid nodule (not recorded which). Some clones in this sample may be carry-over from other donors' samples.

The table lists this clone with many counts. V is TRBV6-5 and J is TRBJ1-4; 8 bases are a match to TRBD1. CDR3 length equals 18 residues. J was trimmed by 7 bases and V by 3 bases; bases with no gene match: 16. The V gene's germline CDR1 is MNHEY and CDR2 SVGAGI. The CDR3 sequence: CASSYTRDRPIVGEKLFF. In DNA form, the CDR3 reads TGTGCCAGCAGTTATACTCGGGACAGGCCCATTGTAGGTGAAAAACTGTTTTTT.

Ten or more counts support this clone. V usage is TRBV9 and J usage is TRBJ2-3; no definite D call. CDR1 is SGDLS and CDR2 is YYNGEE in the germline V gene. The germline V and J ends were trimmed by 6 bases and 4 bases, with 15 bases remaining between them. There are 14 residues in the CDR3. In nucleotides, the CDR3 is TGTGCCAGCAAAACGCGCCTAGAGGCAGATACGCAGTATTTT. Translated: CASKTRLEADTQYF.

This clone was seen at least ten times. The rearrangement links TRBV20-1 to TRBJ1-4, with TRBD1 identical over 10 bases. The CDR3 extends over 19 amino acids. Trimming cost V 5 bases and J 5 bases; bases outside gene matches: 20. Looked up from germline, CDR1 is DFQATT and CDR2 is SNEGSKA (reference sequence). CDR3 sequence (DNA): TGCAGTGCTTCCATGAGCCCCGGGACAGGGGCGGGCTTGAATGAAAAACTGTTTTTT. This codes for CSASMSPGTGAGLNEKLFF.

Within the sample, this clone is medium-sized. The chain joins TRBV11-2 to TRBJ2-1, with a tentative D call TRBD1 (6 bases). CDR1 and CDR2 (germline): SGHAT, FQNNGV. CDR3 length equals 14 residues. With 2 bases removed from V and 7 bases from J, the gap between germline ends came to 12 bases. CDR3 protein: CASSLRGSRNEQFF. The DNA of the CDR3 is TGTGCCAGCAGCTTAAGGGGGAGTAGGAATGAGCAGTTCTTC.

This clone appeared many times. The V gene is TRBV29-1, the J gene TRBJ2-2; 14 nucleotides agree with TRBD2. J gave up 7 bases and V 7 bases, and 8 bases lay outside the gene matches. The CDR3 has 15 residues. Looked up from germline, CDR1 is SQVTM and CDR2 is ANQGSEA. CDR3 protein: CSAWTSGRTDGELFF. For the CDR3, the DNA is TGCAGCGCCTGGACTAGCGGGAGGACCGACGGGGAGCTGTTTTTT.

The chain combines TRBV18 with TRBJ2-3; a weak D match, TRBD1 (5 bases). CDR3 length: 16 amino acids. The germline V gene has CDR1 KGHSH and CDR2 LQKENI. V lost 2 bases and J lost 3, with 15 bases in between. The CDR3, as DNA: TGTGCCAGCTCACCAAGACAGTGGCTGGGGACAGATACGCAGTATTTT. It codes for CASSPRQWLGTDTQYF.

This clone showed up many times. The V call is TRBV7-2, the J call TRBJ1-3, with TRBD1 matching 7 bases. Germline V gene lookup returns CDR1 SGHTA and CDR2 FQGNSA. The CDR3 length is 15 residues. Losses at the gene ends were 1 base for V and 4 bases for J; bases not matched to a gene: 4. CDR3 sequence (DNA): TGTGCCAGCAGCTTAGGACCACAGGGGGGAAACACCATATATTTT. Protein: CASSLGPQGGNTIYF.

The chain couples TRBV20-1 to TRBJ2-7; D is ambiguous. Germline loops: CDR1 DFQATT, CDR2 SNEGSKA (reference sequence). V lost 0 bases and J lost 0, with 12 bases in between. CDR3 length: 15 residues. CDR3 protein: CSAREGPLFSYEQYF. CDR3 DNA: TGCAGTGCTAGAGAGGGCCCTCTCTTCTCCTACGAGCAGTACTTC.

At least ten counts were recorded for this clone. The chain employs TRBV10-3 and TRBJ2-3, with a weak D call TRBD1 (6 bases). The V gene's germline CDR1 is ENHRY and CDR2 SYGVKD. V gave up 11 bases and J gave up 1 base, with 19 bases separating them. CDR3 length: 15 amino acids. The CDR3 here is CAGSPGTRRTDTQYF. Here the CDR3 DNA reads TGTGCCGGATCCCCCGGGACACGACGCACAGATACGCAGTATTTT.

Concerning this clone: This CDR3 is missing its conserved last phenylalanine or tryptophan, likely due to a read error. The DNA is omitted, as the CDR3 cannot be located on it reliably, and the CDR3 follows TCRdb's listing. The J gene is TRBJ2-2, the V gene TRBV6-1; the tabulated D call, TRBD1, remains unverified against the DNA. The CDR3 is 14 residues long, ends included. Per germline, CDR1 MNHNS and CDR2 SASEGT. CDR3 sequence reads: CASSEGQGIGELFP.

V usage is TRBV30 and J usage is TRBJ1-2; 10 bases align to TRBD1. Germline-derived CDR1 and CDR2 are GTSNPN and SVGIG (reference sequence). V lost 5 bases to trimming and J lost 4 bases; unmatched junction nucleotides: 10. CDR3 size: 15 residues. The CDR3 loop reads CAWGPIRTGGYGYTF. CDR3 DNA sequence: TGTGCCTGGGGGCCTATCAGGACAGGGGGCTATGGCTACACCTTC.

Written as DNA, the CDR3 is TGTGCCAGCAGGATCGGGACTGACGTTAGCTCCGGGGAGCTGTTTTTT. This gives the protein CASRIGTDVSSGELFF. The J gene is TRBJ2-2, the V gene TRBV11-1; possible D gene TRBD2, 6 bases. Germline loops: CDR1 SGHAT, CDR2 FQDESV (reference sequence). V was trimmed by 6 bases and J by 6 bases, leaving 20 bases between them. The CDR3 extends over 16 amino acids.

In this sample, this clone turned up many times. The rearrangement joins TRBV9 to TRBJ2-5; D possibly matches TRBD1 or TRBD2 (5 bases each). The CDR3 totals 15 residues. The germline V gene has CDR1 SGDLS and CDR2 YYNGEE. V shed 4 bases and J shed 4 bases, with 17 bases lying between them. This chain's CDR3 is CASSQWGNSRETQYF. In DNA, the CDR3 is TGTGCCAGCAGCCAGTGGGGGAATAGCCGAGAGACCCAGTACTTC.

Ten or more counts support this clone. This chain joins TRBV5-1 and TRBJ2-3; D is uncertain. CDR3 size: 14 residues. Trimming removed 4 bases at V and 5 bases at J, with 14 bases between. In germline, CDR1 is SGHRS, CDR2 YFSETQ. CDR3 DNA sequence: TGCGCCAGCAGCCCGGCCGGGTCGGGAGATACGCAGTATTTT. It encodes CASSPAGSGDTQYF.

At least ten counts were recorded for this clone. The junction departs from germline at one end; a sequencing error may be responsible. The chain joins TRBV28 to TRBJ2-1; TRBD2 matches 11 bases. Germline CDR1 is MDHEN and CDR2 is SYDVKM. There are 15 residues in the CDR3. CDR3 region: CAGSQRTSGYTEQFF. The CDR3 coding sequence is TGTGCCGGCAGTCAACGGACTAGCGGGTACACTGAGCAGTTCTTC.

The chain couples TRBV24-1 to TRBJ2-1; TRBD1 aligns across 7 bases. The V segment lost 3 bases and the J segment 3 bases; nucleotides outside the gene matches: 4. The CDR3 runs to 15 residues. The germline CDR1 and CDR2 sequences are KGHDR and SFDVKD. This CDR3 reads CATSDNGQDYNEQFF. DNA of the CDR3: TGTGCCACCAGTGATAATGGACAGGACTACAATGAGCAGTTCTTC.

This clone was seen many times. A read error may explain this, as a much larger clone is one base away. This chain uses TRBV5-1 with TRBJ2-3; D call uncertain. Trimming pared 1 base from V and 2 bases from J, leaving 11 bases between. Germline CDR1 and CDR2: SGHRS and YFSETQ. This CDR3 is built from 15 residues. This CDR3 reads CASSLLCLVTDTQYF. The DNA of the CDR3 is TGCGCCAGCAGCTTGCTGTGTTTGGTCACAGATACGCAGTATTTT.

This clone was recorded many times. Written as DNA, the CDR3 is TGTGCCAGCAGTCGCCCGAATAGGGGCGTGGATACGCAGTATTTT. Residues: CASSRPNRGVDTQYF. The V call is TRBV6-1, the J call TRBJ2-3, with D perhaps TRBD1 (5 bases). Trimming removed 5 bases at V and 6 bases at J, with 18 bases between. Germline CDR1 reads MNHNS; CDR2 reads SASEGT. The CDR3 length is 15 residues.

This clone came up many times. This chain uses TRBV3-1 with TRBJ2-7, with TRBD2 matching over 7 bases. V dropped 0 bases and J dropped 7; count of bases not matched to a gene: 9. CDR3 size: 15 residues. From germline, CDR1 is LGHDT and CDR2 YNNKEL (reference sequence). The CDR3 DNA reads TGTGCCAGCAGCCAAGATGCCGTTCCGGGGGGAGAGCAGTACTTC. Translation: CASSQDAVPGGEQYF.

This clone was recorded many times. In nucleotides, the CDR3 is TGCAGTGCTAGAGCGTGGGGACTCCAAGAGACCCAGTACTTC. Encoded protein: CSARAWGLQETQYF. V is TRBV20-1 and J is TRBJ2-5; D perhaps matches TRBD2 (6 bases). V was cut by 1 base and J by 1 base, with 10 bases left in between. This CDR3 is built from 14 residues. CDR1 DFQATT and CDR2 SNEGSKA come from the germline V gene (reference sequence).

Judged by abundance, this clone is medium-sized. The genes are TRBV12-3 or TRBV12-4 and TRBJ2-7; D call uncertain. The V end lost 4 bases, the J end lost 0 bases, and 4 bases lay between the germline ends. The CDR3 totals 12 residues. The CDR3 loop reads CASSSPSYEQYF. The CDR3 DNA reads TGTGCCAGCAGTTCCCCCTCCTACGAGCAGTACTTC.

This clone was seen at least ten times. This rearrangement joins TRBV12-3 or TRBV12-4 to TRBJ1-2, with D maybe TRBD1 (5 bases). Trimming left V 7 bases short and J 8 bases short, with 29 bases between. This CDR3 is 17 amino acids long. The DNA for the CDR3 is TGTGCCAGCACCGATGAAAAACAGGAGGGGTTCGTGTCGGGCTACACCTTC. Protein: CASTDEKQEGFVSGYTF.

The J gene is TRBJ2-6, the V gene TRBV7-3; D uncertain. V was pared by 1 base and J by 0 bases, with 7 bases between. This CDR3 contains 16 residues. Germline V gene lookup returns CDR1 SGHTA and CDR2 FQGTGA. DNA for the CDR3: TGTGCCAGCAGCTTAAAATCGGGCTCTGGGGCCAACGTCCTGACTTTC. Translation gives CASSLKSGSGANVLTF.

DNA of the CDR3: TGCGCCAGCAGCTTGGGGTCTGGACAGGGGAGTGGTGGCTACACCTTC. Translating gives CASSLGSGQGSGGYTF. V gene TRBV5-1 combines with J gene TRBJ1-2; 9 positions agree with TRBD1. V gave up 0 bases and J gave up 7 bases; unmatched junction bases: 10. The CDR3 has 16 residues. Germline CDR1 SGHRS, CDR2 YFSETQ.

In regard to this clone: Its ends do not fully match the called genes, so a read error is possible. The chain carries TRBV30 and TRBJ1-4; D might be TRBD1 (6 bases). The germline gives CDR1 GTSNPN, CDR2 SVGIG (reference sequence). The CDR3 spans 14 residues. The CDR3 region has the DNA TGTGCCTGGAGTGTGAACAGGGCACGAGAAAAGCTGTTTTTT. It specifies CAWSVNRAREKLFF.

This clone was seen many times. Germline and junction disagree at one end, which may indicate a read error. Other DNA sequences in this sample translate to the same CDR3. The chain has TRBV6-2 or TRBV6-3 and TRBJ2-1; D uncertain. Germline V gene data show CDR1 as MNHEY and CDR2 as SVGEGT. The CDR3 contains 13 residues. CDR3 protein: CASSVDEHNEQFF. In DNA, the CDR3 is TGTGCCAGCAGCGTAGATGAGCACAATGAGCAATTCTTC.

A remark on this clone: The germline gene is not matched at one end of the junction; a read error may be the cause. This chain joins TRBV7-7 and TRBJ2-2; D is undetermined. The CDR3 totals 16 residues. Germline V lookup: CDR1 SSHAT, CDR2 FNYEAQ (reference sequence). The CDR3 loop is CASSLDFGVPPVELFF. CDR3 DNA: TGTGCTAGCAGCTTAGACTTTGGGGTGCCCCCCGTTGAGCTGTTTTTT.

This clone showed up many times. Other DNA sequences in the sample encode the same CDR3. The chain links TRBV13 to TRBJ2-2; D might be TRBD1 (6 bases). V lost 8 bases and J lost 5, with 12 bases in between. The germline gives CDR1 PRHDT, CDR2 FYEKMQ (reference sequence). This CDR3 comprises 13 residues. Here the CDR3 reads CASEIQGTGELFF. The CDR3 DNA reads as TGTGCCAGCGAAATACAGGGTACCGGGGAGCTGTTTTTT. Together with reference TRBV13 and TRBJ2-2, the CDR3 gives the full variable domain: AAGVIQSPRHLIKEKRETATLKCYPIPRHDTVYWYQQGPGQDPQFLISFYEKMQSDKGSIPDRFSAQQFSDYHSELNMSSLELGDSALYFCASEIQGTGELFFGEGSRLTVL.

This clone was recorded a few times. V and J are TRBV28 and TRBJ2-7, with TRBD1 as a possible D gene (6 bases). V gave up 10 bases and J gave up 0 bases, with 13 bases separating them. The CDR3 has 13 residues. Germline CDR1 and CDR2: MDHEN and SYDVKM. In DNA, the CDR3 is TGTGCCACAACCCGGGACACCTCCTACGAGCAGTACTTC. This codes for CATTRDTSYEQYF.